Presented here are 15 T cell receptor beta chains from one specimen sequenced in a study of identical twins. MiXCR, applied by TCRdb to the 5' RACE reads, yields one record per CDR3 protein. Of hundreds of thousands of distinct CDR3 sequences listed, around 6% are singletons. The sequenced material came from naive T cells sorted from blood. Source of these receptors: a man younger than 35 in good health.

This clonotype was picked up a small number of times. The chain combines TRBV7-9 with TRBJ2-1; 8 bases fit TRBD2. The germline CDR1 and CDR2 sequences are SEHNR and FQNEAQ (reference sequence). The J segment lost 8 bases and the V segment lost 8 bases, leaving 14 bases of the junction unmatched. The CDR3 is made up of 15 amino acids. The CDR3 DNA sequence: TGTGCCAGCTCCCCCATTTTGGCAGCGGGAGATGAGCAGTTCTTC. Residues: CASSPILAAGDEQFF.

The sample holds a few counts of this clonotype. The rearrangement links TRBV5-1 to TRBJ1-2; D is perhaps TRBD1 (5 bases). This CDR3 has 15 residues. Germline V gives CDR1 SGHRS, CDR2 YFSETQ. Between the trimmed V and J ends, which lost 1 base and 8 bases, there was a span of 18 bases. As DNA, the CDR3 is TGCGCCAGCAGCTTGACGATCGGGAGAGGGGACGGCTACACCTTC. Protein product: CASSLTIGRGDGYTF.

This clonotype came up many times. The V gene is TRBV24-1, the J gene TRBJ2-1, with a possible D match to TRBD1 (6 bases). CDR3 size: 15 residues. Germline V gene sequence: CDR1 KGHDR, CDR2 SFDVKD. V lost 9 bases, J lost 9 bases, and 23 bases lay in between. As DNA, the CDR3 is TGTGCCACCGGGGGCCTTGGGTGGACGGGATTTGAGCAGTTCTTC. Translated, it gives CATGGLGWTGFEQFF.

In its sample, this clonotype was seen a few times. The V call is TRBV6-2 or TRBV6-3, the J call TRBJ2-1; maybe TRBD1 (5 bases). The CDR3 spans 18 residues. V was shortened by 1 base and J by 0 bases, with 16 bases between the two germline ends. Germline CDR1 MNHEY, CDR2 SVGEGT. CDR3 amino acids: CASSYLAGLGVSYNEQFF. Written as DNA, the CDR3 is TGTGCCAGCAGTTACTTGGCAGGGCTTGGCGTCTCCTACAATGAGCAGTTCTTC.

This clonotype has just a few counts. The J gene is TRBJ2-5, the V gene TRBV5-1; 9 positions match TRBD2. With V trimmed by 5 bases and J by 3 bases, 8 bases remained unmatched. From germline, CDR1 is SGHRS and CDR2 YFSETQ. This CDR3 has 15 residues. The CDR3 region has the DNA TGCGCCAGCAGGTTTGCGGGAGGGCCAGAAGAGACCCAGTACTTC. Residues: CASRFAGGPEETQYF.

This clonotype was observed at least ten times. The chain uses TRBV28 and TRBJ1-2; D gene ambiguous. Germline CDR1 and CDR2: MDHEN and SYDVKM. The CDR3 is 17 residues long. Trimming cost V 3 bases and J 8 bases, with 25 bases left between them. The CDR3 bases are TGTGCCAGCAGTTTCTGGCCCACAACTAACATGCAATCGGGCTACACCTTC. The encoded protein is CASSFWPTTNMQSGYTF.

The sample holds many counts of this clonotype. CDR3 sequence: CASSSPGLDLHTQYF. In DNA form, the CDR3 reads TGTGCCAGCAGCTCCCCGGGACTAGATCTACATACGCAGTATTTT. The chain joins TRBV7-9 to TRBJ2-3, with 8 bases lining up with TRBD2. The V segment lost 4 bases and the J segment 7 bases; nucleotides outside the gene matches: 10. Looked up from germline, CDR1 is SEHNR and CDR2 is FQNEAQ (reference sequence). The CDR3 has 15 amino acids.

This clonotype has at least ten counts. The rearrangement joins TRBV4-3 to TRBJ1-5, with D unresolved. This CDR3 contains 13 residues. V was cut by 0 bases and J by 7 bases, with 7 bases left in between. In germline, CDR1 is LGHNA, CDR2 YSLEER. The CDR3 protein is CASSQDTRQPQHF. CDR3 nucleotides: TGCGCCAGCAGCCAAGATACGCGGCAGCCCCAGCATTTT.

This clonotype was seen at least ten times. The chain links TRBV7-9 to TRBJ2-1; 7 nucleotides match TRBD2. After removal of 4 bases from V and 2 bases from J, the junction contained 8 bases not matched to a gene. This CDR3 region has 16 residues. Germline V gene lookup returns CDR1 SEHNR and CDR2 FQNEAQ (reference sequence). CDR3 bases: TGTGCCAGCAGCTCCCTGTTGGCGGGAGCCTACAATGAGCAGTTCTTC. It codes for CASSSLLAGAYNEQFF.

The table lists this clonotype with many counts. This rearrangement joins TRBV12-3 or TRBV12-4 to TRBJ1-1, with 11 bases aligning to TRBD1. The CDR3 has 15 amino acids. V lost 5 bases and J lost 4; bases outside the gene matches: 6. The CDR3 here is CASSRSGTGGTEAFF. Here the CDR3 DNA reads TGTGCCAGCAGTCGCTCCGGGACAGGGGGCACTGAAGCTTTCTTT.

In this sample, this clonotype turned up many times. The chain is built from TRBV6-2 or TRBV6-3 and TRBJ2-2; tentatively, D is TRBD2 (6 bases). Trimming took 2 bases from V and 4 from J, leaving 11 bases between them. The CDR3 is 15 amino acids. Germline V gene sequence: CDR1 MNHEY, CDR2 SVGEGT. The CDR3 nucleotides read TGTGCCAGCAGTTACGGGCGGGGATCCACCGGGGAGCTGTTTTTT. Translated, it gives CASSYGRGSTGELFF.

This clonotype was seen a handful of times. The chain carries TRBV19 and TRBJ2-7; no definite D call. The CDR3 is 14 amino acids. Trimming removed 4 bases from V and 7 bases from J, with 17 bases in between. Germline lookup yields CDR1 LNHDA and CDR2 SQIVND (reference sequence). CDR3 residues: CASSKPRPGAEQYF. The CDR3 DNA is TGTGCCAGTAGTAAGCCGAGACCCGGAGCGGAGCAGTACTTC.

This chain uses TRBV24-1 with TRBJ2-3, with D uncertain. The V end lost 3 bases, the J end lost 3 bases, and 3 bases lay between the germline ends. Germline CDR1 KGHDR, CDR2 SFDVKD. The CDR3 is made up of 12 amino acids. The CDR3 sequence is CATSDRTDTQYF. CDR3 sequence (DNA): TGTGCCACCAGTGATCGGACAGATACGCAGTATTTT.

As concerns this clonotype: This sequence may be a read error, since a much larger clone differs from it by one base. CDR3 sequence (DNA): TGTGCCAGCAGTTACGTAGGACAATCTAAAGAGACCCAGTACTTC. This translates into CASSYVGQSKETQYF. V is TRBV6-5 and J is TRBJ2-5, with D tentatively TRBD1 (5 bases). Germline loops: CDR1 MNHEY, CDR2 SVGAGI. Trimming took off 2 bases at V and 3 bases at J, with 13 bases between the two ends. The CDR3 covers 15 residues.

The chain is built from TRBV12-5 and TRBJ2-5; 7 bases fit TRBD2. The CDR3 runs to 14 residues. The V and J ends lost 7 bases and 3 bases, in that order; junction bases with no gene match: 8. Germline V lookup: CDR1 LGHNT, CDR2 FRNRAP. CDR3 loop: CASASGDLKETQYF. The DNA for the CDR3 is TGTGCTAGTGCAAGCGGGGATTTAAAAGAGACCCAGTACTTC.